The entry below describes one TCR beta chain. These data originate in a study of blood T cell repertoires in COVID-19. Measured with immunoSEQ multiplex PCR; TCRdb has only the in-frame clones, and not every one. The sample has about 32,000 clones, around 90% seen once. V dropped 3 bases and J dropped 4; count of bases not matched to a gene: 7. The germline CDR1 and CDR2 sequences are LGHDT and YNNKEL (reference sequence). CDR3 length: 15 residues. The chain uses TRBV3-1 (or the pseudogene TRBV3-2) and TRBJ2-5; the match to TRBD1 covers 8 bases. The sequence came from a woman in her seventies with active COVID-19. The specimen was peripheral blood. CDR3 nucleotide sequence: TGTGCCAGCAGCCACGGGACAGGCCAGGCAGAGACCCAGTACTTC. Its protein product is CASSHGTGQAETQYF.